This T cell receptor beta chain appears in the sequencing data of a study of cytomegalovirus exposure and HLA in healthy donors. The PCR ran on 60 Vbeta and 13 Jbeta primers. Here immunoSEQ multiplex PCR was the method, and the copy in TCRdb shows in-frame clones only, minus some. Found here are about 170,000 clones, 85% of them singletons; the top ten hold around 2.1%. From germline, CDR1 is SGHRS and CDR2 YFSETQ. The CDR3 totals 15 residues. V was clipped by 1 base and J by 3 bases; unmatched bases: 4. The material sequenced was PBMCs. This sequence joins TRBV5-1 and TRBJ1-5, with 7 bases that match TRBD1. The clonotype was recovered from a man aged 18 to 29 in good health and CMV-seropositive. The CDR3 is CASSLSTGVNQPQHF. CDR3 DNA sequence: TGCGCCAGCAGCTTGAGTACAGGGGTCAATCAGCCCCAGCATTTT.